This T cell receptor (beta chain) was recovered during a study of T cell responses to AZD1222 COVID-19 vaccine. About this clone: Its antigen is unidentified.

Germline V gene data show CDR1 as GTSNPN and CDR2 as SVGIG (reference sequence). The V end lost 2 bases, the J end lost 3 bases, and 7 bases lay between the germline ends. This CDR3 spans 12 amino acids. TCRdb's copy holds only in-frame clones and misses some; the assay was immunoSEQ multiplex PCR. The sample consists of about 140,000 clones, about 90% of them appearing once. Study outcomes and limitations: Among AZD1222 vaccinees, only 6 or 7 were seropositive at baseline. Spike-wide coverage was observed for vaccine-associated CD4 TCRs, with dominant responses at 160-218 and 743-854. Nearly half of unique spike-specific TCRs reportedly avoided B.1.351 and B.1.1.7 mutated regions. The donor group comprised mostly white British people and more females; the analysis possibly underestimated clonal diversity.

This sequence was found in an adult who received the AZD1222 COVID-19 vaccine. The sample consisted of peripheral blood, taken 28 days after the second AZD1222 dose. The chain has TRBV30 and TRBJ1-2; no definite D call. The CDR3 protein is CAWSRDDYGYTF. CDR3 DNA: TGTGCCTGGAGTCGGGATGACTATGGCTACACCTTC.